This TCR beta chain is drawn from a study of T cell responses to AZD1222 COVID-19 vaccine. Germline V gene data show CDR1 as SNHLY and CDR2 as FYNNEI. The CDR3 consists of 14 residues. Trimming pared 6 bases from V and 2 bases from J, leaving 10 bases between. This table comes from immunoSEQ multiplex PCR, and its TCRdb copy is limited to in-frame clones, with some not included. The table shows fewer than 200,000 clones, with 90% to 95% occurring only once. The chain combines TRBV2 with TRBJ2-2, with a possible D match to TRBD1 (5 bases). This clonotype was obtained from an adult who received the AZD1222 COVID-19 vaccine. This material consisted of peripheral blood, taken 28 days after the second AZD1222 dose. The CDR3 is CASRLQGNTGELFF. The CDR3 DNA reads as TGTGCCAGCAGGCTCCAGGGAAACACCGGGGAGCTGTTTTTT.